A single sample gave rise to the 23 T cell receptor beta chains below, sequenced in a study of shared clonotypes between healthy human individuals. Profiling relied on immunoSEQ multiplex PCR, and the TCRdb table lists in-frame clones only, not all of them. The sample includes more than 2 million clones, approximately 94% of them seen just once. Sequencing was done on a sample of naive CD4+ T cells sorted from blood. Subset noted: CD45RA+ positively selected. The receptors stem from a young man in good health.

This chain connects TRBV5-4 to TRBJ2-2, with D perhaps matching TRBD1 or TRBD2 (5 bases each). The CDR3 length is 18 residues. The germline gives CDR1 SGHNT, CDR2 YYREEE (reference sequence). V was clipped by 4 bases and J by 1 base, with 20 bases between them. CDR3 protein: CASSPVASGTVNTGELFF. The CDR3 DNA is TGTGCCAGCAGCCCAGTCGCCTCCGGGACGGTGAACACCGGGGAGCTGTTTTTT.

Comments on this clone: The same CDR3 arises from other DNA sequences in this sample as well. This chain joins TRBV19 and TRBJ1-5; D gene ambiguous. Between the trimmed V and J ends, which lost 1 base and 0 bases, there was a span of 7 bases. Germline assignment: CDR1 LNHDA and CDR2 SQIVND (reference sequence). The CDR3 is 15 residues long. The CDR3 sequence is CASSIGRFSNQPQHF. CDR3 bases: TGTGCCAGTAGTATAGGCAGATTTAGCAATCAGCCCCAGCATTTT. Together with reference TRBV19 and TRBJ1-5, the CDR3 gives the full variable domain: DGGITQSPKYLFRKEGQNVTLSCEQNLNHDAMYWYRQDPGQGLRLIYYSQIVNDFQKGDIAEGYSVSREKKESFPLTVTSAQKNPTAFYLCASSIGRFSNQPQHFGDGTRLSIL.

Here the CDR3 DNA reads TGTGCCAGTAGTGACGGGGCCTCCTACGAGCAGTACTTC. It codes for CASSDGASYEQYF. V is TRBV19 and J is TRBJ2-7; the D gene could be TRBD1 or TRBD2 (5 bases each). The CDR3 has 13 residues. V lost 5 bases and J 0 bases, leaving 8 bases between the germline ends. The V gene's germline CDR1 is LNHDA and CDR2 SQIVND (reference sequence).

The chain has TRBV5-6 and TRBJ2-2; 10 bases are shared with TRBD1. This CDR3 is built from 16 residues. The germline V gene encodes CDR1 SGHDT and CDR2 YYEEEE. J lost 7 bases, V lost 5 bases, and 11 bases had no gene match. The CDR3 DNA follows: TGTGCCAGCAGTATCCGGGACAGGGGATTTGGCGGGGAGCTGTTTTTT. Its protein product is CASSIRDRGFGGELFF.

The chain is built from TRBV30 and TRBJ1-6; no clear D. The length of the CDR3 is 11 residues. V lost 4 bases to trimming and J lost 5 bases, with 3 bases between them. Germline lookup yields CDR1 GTSNPN and CDR2 SVGIG (reference sequence). The CDR3 region has the DNA TGTGCCTGGATGGATAATTCACCCCTCCACTTT. Its protein product is CAWMDNSPLHF. The variable domain in full, completed from reference TRBV30 and TRBJ1-6, reads SQTIHQWPATLVQPVGSPLSLECTVEGTSNPNLYWYRQAAGRGLQLLFYSVGIGQISSEVPQNLSASRPQDRQFILSSKKLLLSDSGFYLCAWMDNSPLHFGNGTRLTVT.

The genes are TRBV10-3 and TRBJ2-1, with D perhaps assigned TRBD1 or TRBD2 (5 bases each). V was clipped by 5 bases and J by 9 bases, with 23 bases between them. This CDR3 comprises 16 residues. CDR1 and CDR2 (germline): ENHRY, SYGVKD. The CDR3 nucleotides are TGTGCCATCAGTAGAATCCGGGACGGAGAAGGCGGTGAGCAGTTCTTC. Its protein is CAISRIRDGEGGEQFF.

V gene TRBV19 combines with J gene TRBJ1-5; D perhaps matches TRBD1 (6 bases). The CDR3 runs 14 residues. Germline V gene data show CDR1 as LNHDA and CDR2 as SQIVND (reference sequence). The ends were cut back, 5 bases at V and 3 bases at J, with 11 bases in the middle. Here the CDR3 reads CASSRGGNNQPQHF. CDR3 nucleotides: TGTGCCAGTAGTCGAGGGGGAAACAATCAGCCCCAGCATTTT.

This clone appeared a single time. The gene calls are TRBV6-1 and TRBJ1-1; tentative D call: TRBD1 (5 bases). V lost 3 bases, J lost 1 base, and 15 bases lay in between. Germline V gives CDR1 MNHNS, CDR2 SASEGT. The CDR3 totals 16 residues. The DNA for the CDR3 is TGTGCCAGCAGTGACGCAAGGGGCCCGGGGAACACTGAAGCTTTCTTT. Its protein product is CASSDARGPGNTEAFF.

The V gene is TRBV7-6, the J gene TRBJ2-7; 9 bases are a match to TRBD2. The J segment lost 2 bases and the V segment lost 1 base, leaving 12 bases of the junction unmatched. The CDR3 runs 18 residues. CDR1 is SGHVS and CDR2 is FNYEAQ in the germline V gene. DNA of the CDR3: TGTGCCAGCAGCTTAGAGCGGGATCGGCCTAGCGGGGCCTACGAGCAGTACTTC. Protein sequence: CASSLERDRPSGAYEQYF.

Here the CDR3 reads CASTYTPSGSSYNSPLHF. The CDR3 coding sequence is TGTGCCAGCACCTATACCCCATCGGGGAGCTCCTATAATTCACCCCTCCACTTT. The chain is built from TRBV7-9 and TRBJ1-6; D not resolved. This CDR3 is built from 18 residues. V shed 7 bases and J shed 0 bases, with 19 bases lying between them. CDR1 is SEHNR and CDR2 is FQNEAQ in the germline V gene (reference sequence).

V gene TRBV6-5 combines with J gene TRBJ1-6; D ambiguous. Germline-derived CDR1 and CDR2 are MNHEY and SVGAGI. CDR3 length: 14 amino acids. Trimming stripped 2 bases from V and 9 bases from J, with 11 bases between. The CDR3 DNA reads TGTGCCAGCAGTTACCTGGTGGCAAGTTCACCCCTCCACTTT. It specifies CASSYLVASSPLHF.

The table lists this clone with a count of one. Other DNA sequences in this sample translate to the same CDR3. J is TRBJ1-6 and V is TRBV30; 9 bases match TRBD1. After removal of 4 bases from V and 7 bases from J, the junction contained 2 bases not matched to a gene. This CDR3 contains 13 residues. CDR1 is GTSNPN, CDR2 SVGIG, per germline (reference sequence). CDR3 region: CAWTGQGNSPLHF. CDR3 DNA: TGTGCCTGGACGGGACAGGGAAATTCACCCCTCCACTTT.

This clone occurred a few times. This sequence joins TRBV4-3 and TRBJ1-5; D is undetermined. Per the germline V gene, CDR1 is LGHNA and CDR2 is YSLEER. V was cut by 1 base and J by 2 bases, with 9 bases left in between. The length of the CDR3 is 15 residues. CDR3 coding DNA: TGCGCCAGCAGCCAAGGACGGTCGGGCAATCAGCCCCAGCATTTT. This encodes CASSQGRSGNQPQHF.

The gene calls are TRBV18 and TRBJ2-5; tentatively, D is TRBD1 (6 bases). The CDR3 has 15 residues. The germline gives CDR1 KGHSH, CDR2 LQKENI. V gave up 0 bases and J gave up 4 bases, with 12 bases separating them. CDR3 sequence reads: CASSPPRQDGETQYF. In DNA form, the CDR3 reads TGTGCCAGCTCACCACCGAGACAGGATGGAGAGACCCAGTACTTC.

Regarding this clone: Different DNA sequences within this sample yield the same CDR3. The rearrangement links TRBV19 to TRBJ2-5; no definite D call. From germline, CDR1 is LNHDA and CDR2 SQIVND (reference sequence). This CDR3 comprises 13 residues. The V gene lost 2 bases and the J gene lost 5 bases, with 9 bases spanning the gap. CDR3 DNA: TGTGCCAGTAGTATAAGTAGGGCTGAGACCCAGTACTTC. Its protein is CASSISRAETQYF.

The rearrangement joins TRBV7-2 to TRBJ2-2, with 8 bases matching TRBD2. With V trimmed by 1 base and J by 4 bases, 8 bases remained unmatched. Per germline, CDR1 SGHTA and CDR2 FQGNSA. The CDR3 totals 17 residues. The CDR3 protein is CASSLGRTSIATGELFF. CDR3 sequence (DNA): TGTGCCAGCAGCTTAGGGCGGACTAGCATTGCCACCGGGGAGCTGTTTTTT.

This rearrangement joins TRBV9 to TRBJ2-7; tentatively, D is TRBD1 (5 bases). Germline lookup yields CDR1 SGDLS and CDR2 YYNGEE. This CDR3 is 16 amino acids long. The V gene lost 4 bases and the J gene lost 3 bases, with 20 bases spanning the gap. The CDR3 nucleotides read TGTGCCAGCAGCCCCCAGACAGCACCCAATGACTACGAGCAGTACTTC. It encodes CASSPQTAPNDYEQYF.

V and J are TRBV18 and TRBJ1-3; 8 bases agree with TRBD1. Per the germline V gene, CDR1 is KGHSH and CDR2 is LQKENI. V shed 5 bases and J 2 bases; nucleotides not matched to a gene: 8. The CDR3 loop spans 16 amino acids. For the CDR3, the DNA is TGTGCCAGCTCAGACAGCGGACAGGGAGCTGGAAACACCATATATTTT. Translating gives CASSDSGQGAGNTIYF.

With regard to this clone: The identical CDR3 is also encoded by other nucleotide sequences in the sample. This chain uses TRBV2 with TRBJ1-5; D remains ambiguous. The CDR3 consists of 13 residues. Germline V CDR1 and CDR2: SNHLY, FYNNEI. The V gene lost 1 base and the J gene lost 3 bases, with 4 bases spanning the gap. Here the CDR3 reads CASSEGLNQPQHF. The CDR3 coding sequence is TGTGCCAGCAGTGAAGGACTCAATCAGCCCCAGCATTTT.

The V and J genes are TRBV5-4 and TRBJ2-2; TRBD1 or TRBD2 may be the D gene (5 bases each). The germline V and J ends were trimmed by 1 base and 2 bases, with 9 bases remaining between them. The CDR3 has 15 residues. Germline CDR1 is SGHNT and CDR2 is YYREEE (reference sequence). CDR3 bases: TGTGCCAGCAGCTTGTGGGGGAGTAACACCGGGGAGCTGTTTTTT. Its protein is CASSLWGSNTGELFF.

The chain recombines TRBV6-5 with TRBJ1-2, with D hard to call. Germline V CDR1 and CDR2: MNHEY, SVGAGI. CDR3 size: 14 residues. Trimming shortened V by 0 bases and J by 8 bases, and 13 bases separated the two germline ends. The CDR3 sequence is CASSYSWEGSGYTF. As DNA, the CDR3 is TGTGCCAGCAGTTACTCGTGGGAGGGATCGGGCTACACCTTC.

The CDR3 sequence is CASRLEDRYEQYF. The DNA for the CDR3 is TGTGCAAGTCGCTTAGAGGACCGCTACGAGCAGTACTTC. The V call is TRBV12-2, the J call TRBJ2-7. TRBV12-2 is an annotated pseudogene. The CDR3 covers 13 residues.

This chain links TRBV30 with TRBJ2-7; tentatively, D is TRBD1 (6 bases). The CDR3 covers 13 residues. Per germline, CDR1 GTSNPN and CDR2 SVGIG (reference sequence). Written as DNA, the CDR3 is TGTGCTTGGGCCTTGGACAGATCCTACGAGCAGTACTTC. Its translation is CAWALDRSYEQYF.